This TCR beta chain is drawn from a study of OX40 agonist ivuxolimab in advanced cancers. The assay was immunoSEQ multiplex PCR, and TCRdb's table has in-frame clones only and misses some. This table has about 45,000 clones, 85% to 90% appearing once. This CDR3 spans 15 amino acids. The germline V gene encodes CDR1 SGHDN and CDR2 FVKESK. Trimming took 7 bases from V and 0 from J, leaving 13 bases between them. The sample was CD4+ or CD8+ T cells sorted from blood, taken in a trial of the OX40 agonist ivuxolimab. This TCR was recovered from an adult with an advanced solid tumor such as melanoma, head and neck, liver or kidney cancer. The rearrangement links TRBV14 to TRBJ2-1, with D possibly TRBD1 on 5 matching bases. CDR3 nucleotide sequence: TGTGCCAGCACCAGCAGGGCAGGCTCCTACAATGAGCAGTTCTTC. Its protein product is CASTSRAGSYNEQFF.